One T cell receptor beta chain is described in this entry. What it recognizes is unknown. Sequencing used immunoSEQ multiplex PCR; TCRdb keeps in-frame clones, though not all of them. This table holds roughly 30,000 clones, more than 85% found once. Germline-derived CDR1 and CDR2 are LNHDA and SQIVND (reference sequence). Trimming stripped 3 bases from V and 5 bases from J, with 14 bases between. The CDR3 runs to 15 residues. The data belong to a study of T cells in localized non-small cell lung cancer. General study findings and limits: Sequence data derive from only one tumor region, so heterogeneity remains possible.

The chain uses TRBV19 and TRBJ2-4, with a weak D call TRBD2 (5 bases). The material was peripheral blood, obtained before any cancer treatment. This TCR was sampled from a female donor of 60 years or more with stage I lung adenocarcinoma. The CDR3 reads CASSITRVFENIQYF. The CDR3 nucleotides are TGTGCCAGTAGTATCACTAGGGTGTTTGAAAACATTCAGTACTTC.